These 12 T cell receptor beta chains share one sample of origin, sequenced in a study of cytomegalovirus exposure and HLA in healthy donors. It was with 60 Vbeta and 13 Jbeta primers that the PCR ran. Using immunoSEQ multiplex PCR, the repertoire was profiled, and TCRdb retains in-frame clones only, with some absent. Of over 200,000 clones listed, about 80% were seen once; the top ten hold less than 3%. The sample consisted of PBMCs. The receptors shown here come from a woman between 55 and 75 years old in good health and CMV-seropositive.

This clone was seen a handful of times. This chain uses TRBV28 with TRBJ1-6; 9 bases align to TRBD1. The CDR3 is 14 residues long. V shed 2 bases, J shed 7 bases, and the junction held 0 bases outside the gene matches. Germline V gene lookup returns CDR1 MDHEN and CDR2 SYDVKM. The CDR3 bases are TGTGCCAGCAGTTTAGGGACAGGGAATTCACCCCTCCACTTT. Its translation is CASSLGTGNSPLHF.

The chain recombines TRBV5-6 with TRBJ2-7; 7 nucleotides agree with TRBD1. V trimming: 4 bases; J trimming: 1 base; junction bases outside the gene matches: 2. The germline V gene has CDR1 SGHDT and CDR2 YYEEEE. This CDR3 contains 13 residues. The CDR3 nucleotides read TGTGCCAGCAGCCGACAGGGTTCCTACGAGCAGTACTTC. Translating it yields CASSRQGSYEQYF.

This clone was observed a few times. This CDR3 is also generated by other DNA sequences in the sample. The V call is TRBV7-8, the J call TRBJ1-1; D gene unclear. V dropped 5 bases and J dropped 0 bases, with 7 bases sitting between them. Looked up from germline, CDR1 is SGHVS and CDR2 is FQNEAQ. The CDR3 consists of 13 residues. CDR3 loop: CASSPTVNTEAFF. CDR3 sequence (DNA): TGTGCCAGCAGCCCCACAGTGAACACTGAAGCTTTCTTT.

V and J are TRBV28 and TRBJ2-2; TRBD1 agrees at 8 bases. CDR3 size: 16 residues. Germline CDR1 reads MDHEN; CDR2 reads SYDVKM. V gave up 2 bases and J gave up 7 bases; unmatched junction bases: 9. The chain's CDR3 is CASSLVAGGAGGELFF. The CDR3 DNA reads TGTGCCAGCAGTTTAGTGGCAGGGGGCGCAGGCGGGGAGCTGTTTTTT.

This chain uses TRBV30 with TRBJ2-7, with TRBD2 matching over 7 bases. The V gene's germline CDR1 is GTSNPN and CDR2 SVGIG (reference sequence). The trim removed 0 bases at V and 4 bases at J, leaving 3 bases unmatched. This CDR3 has 13 amino acids. The CDR3 nucleotides are TGTGCCTGGAGTGTACTAGCGTGGTACGAGCAGTACTTC. Residues: CAWSVLAWYEQYF.

The rearrangement uses TRBV27 and TRBJ1-1; D ambiguous. Germline V gene sequence: CDR1 MNHEY, CDR2 SMNVEV (reference sequence). Between the trimmed V and J ends, which lost 5 bases and 5 bases, there was a span of 15 bases. The CDR3 covers 14 residues. The CDR3 loop reads CASSPQRLRTEAFF. The CDR3, as DNA: TGTGCCAGCAGTCCCCAGCGGTTGAGGACTGAAGCTTTCTTT.

V usage is TRBV2 and J usage is TRBJ1-2; unclear D gene. This CDR3 comprises 12 residues. Per germline, CDR1 SNHLY and CDR2 FYNNEI. V was pared by 2 bases and J by 4 bases, with 5 bases between. Written as DNA, the CDR3 is TGTGCCAGCAGTGAAAACGGCTATGGCTACACCTTC. As protein: CASSENGYGYTF.

The V call is TRBV19, the J call TRBJ1-3, with D tentatively TRBD1 (6 bases). V lost 9 bases to trimming and J lost 4 bases, with 13 bases between them. The CDR3 length is 13 residues. Germline V CDR1 and CDR2: LNHDA, SQIVND (reference sequence). CDR3 in amino acids: CASLRDIGNTIYF. CDR3 sequence (DNA): TGTGCCAGCCTCCGGGACATAGGAAACACCATATATTTT.

There are a few counts of this clone. The chain uses TRBV6-5 and TRBJ2-7; a weak D match, TRBD1 (5 bases). Per the germline V gene, CDR1 is MNHEY and CDR2 is SVGAGI. The germline V and J ends were trimmed by 7 bases and 2 bases, with 12 bases remaining between them. CDR3 size: 13 residues. CDR3: CASKTWGTYEQYF. Here the CDR3 DNA reads TGTGCCAGCAAAACTTGGGGCACCTACGAGCAGTACTTC.

CDR3 DNA: TGCAGCGTTGTCCAGGGTACGAACACCGGGGAGCTGTTTTTT. Translation: CSVVQGTNTGELFF. V gene TRBV29-1 combines with J gene TRBJ2-2; maybe TRBD1 (5 bases). The germline V gene has CDR1 SQVTM and CDR2 ANQGSEA. Deletions cut 4 bases from V and 0 bases from J, with 9 bases between. The CDR3 sequence is 14 residues long.

The DNA of the CDR3 is TGTGCCAGCAGCGTCGACAGAAACTATGGCTACACCTTC. Amino acid sequence: CASSVDRNYGYTF. The V and J genes are TRBV9 and TRBJ1-2, with D possibly being TRBD1 (5 bases). The CDR3 extends over 13 amino acids. Germline V gene lookup returns CDR1 SGDLS and CDR2 YYNGEE. Trimming took 2 bases from V and 2 from J, leaving 7 bases between them.

This clone was seen once. This chain connects TRBV6-6 to TRBJ1-6; 9 positions agree with TRBD1. The V and J ends lost 11 bases and 8 bases, in that order; junction bases with no gene match: 13. This CDR3 contains 15 residues. The germline gives CDR1 MNHNY, CDR2 SVGAGI (reference sequence). CDR3 protein: CASKEWDRDYSPLHF. CDR3 nucleotide sequence: TGTGCCTCTAAGGAGTGGGACAGGGATTATTCACCCCTCCACTTT.